This TCR beta chain comes out of a study of shared clonotypes between healthy human individuals (dated by TCRdb to 2020 to 2021). Describing the broader study: The cohort comprised a couple of women and three men aged 18 to 49 years. For each donor, CD4 naive and CD4 memory were each given three plates, CD8 naive was given two plates, and CD8 memory was given one plate. To estimate repertoire size and how much clonotype sharing occurs between individuals, the study deeply sequenced the blood TCR repertoires of 5 or 6 healthy adults. Different laboratories and diverse techniques were used to prepare libraries and sequence TCR repertoires, to increase sequencing depth and limit assay-specific biases. Leukapheresis yielded between about 0.85 and 10 billion PBMCs per donor.

On this clone: The clone's antigen remains unknown. It has no much larger one-base neighbor in the sample; base qualities were not kept.

Using the deep immunoSEQ assay, multiplex PCR amplified TCR CDR3 regions from genomic DNA. Extracted genomic DNA from each cell subset was distributed evenly across all wells of several immunoSEQ 96-well plates, and each plate was treated as a replicate. Each replicate PCR for sorted subsets received about 180 ng genomic DNA, equal to tens of thousands of T cell genomes. The purified libraries were quantified using a Qubit 3.0 fluorometer, sized with a Bioanalyzer 2100, and then quantified again using the KAPA Library Quantification kit. A separate single-read 150-cycle Illumina NextSeq 550 flow cell was used to sequence each immunoSEQ 96-well plate. The study's own analysis went as follows. Because the immunoSEQ output included only junctional sequences and no quality scores, the filtering could not be the same as the filtering used for full-length reads. Sequences were annotated with PyIR, a Python wrapper for IgBLAST v1.9, using IMGT germline references to assign V/J genes and CDR3. Reads with weak V/J assignments (E-value above 1e-6), missing CDR3, stop codons, out-of-frame junctions, or ambiguous translated residues were removed. V3J clonotypes were defined as sequences sharing the same inferred V gene, J gene, and CDR3 amino acid sequence. The percentage overlap between two repertoires was calculated by dividing the number of shared unique clonotypes by the size of the smaller repertoire. Three approaches were used to assess repertoire richness: RTK rarefaction, the Chao1 estimator, and Recon v2.1 estimates of unobserved clonotypes. Generation probabilities for all TCRbeta clonotypes obtained by the gDNA method from a handful of donors were computed using OLGA. TCRdb retrieved this table from immuneACCESS and kept in-frame rearrangements only. Not all clones are present; in checked studies, unresolved V genes account for under half, and no reason is known for the remainder. V and J calls and clone size are those listed in that table; D and trimming were worked out from the DNA. The sample profile shows about 1.5 million clones; 95% to 99% of them were found once. In total, the top ten clones hold approximately 0.44% of the sample.

The donors were healthy, HIV-negative adults who had no recently reported acute infections or vaccinations. Every donor was a Caucasian adult residing in Nashville, Tennessee, USA. Magnetic negative selection was used to enrich CD4+ T cells, after which naive cells were positively selected on CD45RA and the negative fraction became the memory subset. After blood collection by leukapheresis, PBMCs were isolated using Ficoll-Histopaque density gradient centrifugation and then cryopreserved in the vapor phase of liquid nitrogen. Analytical flow cytometry was used to check the purity and quantity of each magnetically sorted T cell population. Each sorted fraction had its genomic DNA isolated and then quantified by UV absorbance on a Nanodrop 2000c. Overall results and qualifications from the work: Compared with non-shared clonotypes, the clonotypes found in all four sorted-subset donors had higher generation probabilities. When a handful of donors were compared, the shared fraction of clonotypes was 5% to 6.5% for naive CD4, 3.5% to 4% for naive CD8, 2.3% for memory CD4, and 0.4% for memory CD8. Rarefaction of sorted-subset datasets indicated incomplete sequencing despite the large sequencing depth. Sampling was restricted to blood, and TCR repertoires in tissues likely differ from the TCR repertoires found in blood. Naive subsets generally had larger estimated clonotype richness than memory subsets. Pairwise subsampling indicated that sequencing depth was expected to affect the degree of clonotype sharing among donors. The small number of donors limited the genetic and exposure-history diversity represented.

CDR1 and CDR2 are drawn from the germline V gene: SGHTA, FQGTGA. The CDR3 sequence holds 13 residues, the cysteine and phenylalanine included. Only CDR3 DNA remains: 39 bases, in frame from the first base. Relative to germline, V is 1 base shorter and J is 3 bases shorter, with 5 bases between their ends. The sequence is built from TRBV7-3 and TRBJ2-3, with the D gene uncertain. Sequencing input: naive CD4+ T cells sorted from blood. Sample cell subset or site, as interpreted from the label and publication: CD45RA+ positively selected. This receptor was taken from a man aged 25-45 years in good health. At the DNA level, the sequence is TGTGCCAGCAGCTTAATAGTAACAGATACGCAGTATTTT. It specifies CASSLIVTDTQYF.